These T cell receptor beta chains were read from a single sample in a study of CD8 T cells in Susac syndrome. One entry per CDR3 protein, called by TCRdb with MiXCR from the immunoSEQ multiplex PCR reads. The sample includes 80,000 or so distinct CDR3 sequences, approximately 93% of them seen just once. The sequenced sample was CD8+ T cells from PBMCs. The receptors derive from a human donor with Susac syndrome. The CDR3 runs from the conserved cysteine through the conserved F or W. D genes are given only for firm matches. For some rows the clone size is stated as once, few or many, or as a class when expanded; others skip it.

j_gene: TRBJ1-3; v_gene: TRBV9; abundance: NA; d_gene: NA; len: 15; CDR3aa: CASSAGGDSGNTIYF; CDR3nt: TGTGCCAGCAGCGCGGGGGGCGACTCTGGAAACACCATATATTTT
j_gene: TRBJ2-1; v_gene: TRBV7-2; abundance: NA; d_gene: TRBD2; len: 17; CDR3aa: CASSLLAGANSYNEQFF; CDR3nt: TGTGCCAGCAGCCTACTAGCGGGGGCCAACTCCTACAATGAGCAGTTCTTC
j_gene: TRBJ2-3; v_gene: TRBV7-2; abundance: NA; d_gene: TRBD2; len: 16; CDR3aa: CASSPRLAGGRDTQYF; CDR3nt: TGTGCCAGCAGCCCAAGACTAGCGGGGGGGCGAGATACGCAGTATTTT
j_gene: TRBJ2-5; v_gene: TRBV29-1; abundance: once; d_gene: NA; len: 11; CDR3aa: CSVVEMRTQYF; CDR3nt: TGCAGCGTCGTTGAAATGCGGACCCAGTACTTC
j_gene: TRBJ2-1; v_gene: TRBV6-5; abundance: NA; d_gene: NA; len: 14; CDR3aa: CASSLGTPGNEQFF; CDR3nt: TGTGCCAGCAGCCTGGGGACGCCGGGCAATGAGCAGTTCTTC
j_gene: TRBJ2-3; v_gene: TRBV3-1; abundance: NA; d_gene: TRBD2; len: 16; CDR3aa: CASSLGLAGATDTQYF; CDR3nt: TGTGCCAGCAGCCTAGGACTAGCGGGGGCCACAGATACGCAGTATTTT
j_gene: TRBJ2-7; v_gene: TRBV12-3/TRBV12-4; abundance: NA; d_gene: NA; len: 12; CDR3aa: CASRSSQGEQYF; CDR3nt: TGTGCCAGCAGGAGCAGCCAGGGCGAGCAGTACTTC
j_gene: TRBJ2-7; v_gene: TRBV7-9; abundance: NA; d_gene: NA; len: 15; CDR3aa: CASSSSISISYEQYF; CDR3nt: TGTGCCAGCAGCTCTTCTATCTCTATCTCCTACGAGCAGTACTTC
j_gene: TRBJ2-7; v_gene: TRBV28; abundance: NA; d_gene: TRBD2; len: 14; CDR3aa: CASSPGLSLDEQYF; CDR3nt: TGTGCCAGCAGTCCGGGACTAAGTCTAGACGAGCAGTACTTC
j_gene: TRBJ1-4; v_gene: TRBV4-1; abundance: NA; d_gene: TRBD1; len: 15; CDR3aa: CASSQEEGGREKLFF; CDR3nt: TGCGCCAGCAGCCAAGAGGAAGGGGGCCGGGAAAAACTGTTTTTT
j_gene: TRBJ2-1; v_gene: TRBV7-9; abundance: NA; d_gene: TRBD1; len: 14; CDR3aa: CASSGGQGANEQFF; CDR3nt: TGTGCCAGCAGCGGGGGACAGGGGGCCAATGAGCAGTTCTTC
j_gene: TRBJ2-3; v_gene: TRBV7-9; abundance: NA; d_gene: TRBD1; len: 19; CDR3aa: CASSLYGTPGQGARDTQYF; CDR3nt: TGTGCCAGCAGCTTATACGGAACGCCGGGACAGGGGGCGCGGGATACGCAGTATTTT
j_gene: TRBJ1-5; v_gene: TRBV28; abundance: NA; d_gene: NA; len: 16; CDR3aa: CASSFEDSRVNQPQHF; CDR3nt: TGTGCCAGCAGTTTCGAGGACAGTAGGGTCAATCAGCCCCAGCATTTT
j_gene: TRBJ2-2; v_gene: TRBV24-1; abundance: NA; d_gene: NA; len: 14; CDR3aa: CATSDLLRSGELFF; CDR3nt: TGTGCCACCAGTGATTTGCTGAGGTCCGGGGAGCTGTTTTTT
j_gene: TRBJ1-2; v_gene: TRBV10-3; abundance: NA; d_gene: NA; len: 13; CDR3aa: CAISGEGTGGYTF; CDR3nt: TGTGCCATCAGTGGTGAAGGGACGGGTGGCTACACCTTC